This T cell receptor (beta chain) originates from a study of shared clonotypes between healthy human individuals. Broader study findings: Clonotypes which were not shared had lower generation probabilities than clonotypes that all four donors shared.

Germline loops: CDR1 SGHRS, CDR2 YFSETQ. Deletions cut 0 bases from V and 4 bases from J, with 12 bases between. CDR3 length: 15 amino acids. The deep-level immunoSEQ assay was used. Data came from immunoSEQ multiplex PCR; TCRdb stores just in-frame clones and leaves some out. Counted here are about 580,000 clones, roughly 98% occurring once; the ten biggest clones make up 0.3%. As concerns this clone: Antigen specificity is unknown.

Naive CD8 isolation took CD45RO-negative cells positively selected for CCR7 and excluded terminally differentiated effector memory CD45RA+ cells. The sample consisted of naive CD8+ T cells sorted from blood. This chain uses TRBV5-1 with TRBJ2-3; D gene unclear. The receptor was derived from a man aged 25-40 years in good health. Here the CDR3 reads CASSLASRVADTQYF. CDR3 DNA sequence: TGCGCCAGCAGCTTGGCCTCAAGGGTCGCAGATACGCAGTATTTT.